The 12 T cell receptor beta chains below come from one sample, sequenced in a study of shared clonotypes between healthy human individuals. Assay: immunoSEQ multiplex PCR; the TCRdb copy retains only in-frame clones and omits some. Of about 870,000 clones listed, 85% to 95% are singletons. Cells designated naive CD8 were CD45RO-negative and were positively selected for CCR7, with terminally differentiated effector memory CD45RA+ cells excluded. What was sequenced was naive CD8+ T cells sorted from blood. These receptors were taken from a man under 40 in good health.

The chain joins TRBV28 to TRBJ2-3; TRBD1 might be the D (6 bases). V lost 1 base and J 1 base, leaving 21 bases between the germline ends. This CDR3 region has 19 residues. The germline V gene encodes CDR1 MDHEN and CDR2 SYDVKM. CDR3 in amino acids: CASSLSTLPSQGGTDTQYF. In nucleotides, the CDR3 is TGTGCCAGCAGTTTATCCACCCTCCCCTCACAGGGCGGCACAGATACGCAGTATTTT.

The chain is built from TRBV6-6 and TRBJ1-4; 8 positions agree with TRBD1. Germline-derived CDR1 and CDR2 are MNHNY and SVGAGI (reference sequence). With 6 bases clipped from V and 7 bases from J, the junction kept 10 bases outside the gene matches. This CDR3 spans 15 amino acids. The CDR3 is CASRDGQGSGEKLFF. CDR3 DNA sequence: TGTGCCAGCAGGGACGGACAGGGTTCCGGTGAAAAACTGTTTTTT.

This chain connects TRBV27 to TRBJ2-2; 13 nucleotides agree with TRBD2. V shed 6 bases and J 4 bases; nucleotides not matched to a gene: 2. Germline CDR1 is MNHEY and CDR2 is SMNVEV (reference sequence). This CDR3 contains 15 residues. The CDR3 DNA reads TGTGCCAGCAGACTAGCGGGAGGGTTCACCGGGGAGCTGTTTTTT. This sequence encodes CASRLAGGFTGELFF.

This chain links TRBV7-9 with TRBJ2-1, with 10 positions matching TRBD1. This CDR3 has 15 amino acids. Germline V gives CDR1 SEHNR, CDR2 FQNEAQ (reference sequence). J was trimmed by 4 bases and V by 5 bases; bases with no gene match: 5. CDR3 residues: CASSRTGGKYNEQFF. CDR3 bases: TGTGCCAGCAGCCGGACAGGGGGTAAATACAATGAGCAGTTCTTC.

This chain uses TRBV30 with TRBJ2-7; D is possibly TRBD1 (6 bases). The CDR3 loop spans 13 amino acids. Germline assignment: CDR1 GTSNPN and CDR2 SVGIG (reference sequence). Deletions cut 0 bases from V and 3 bases from J, with 9 bases between. CDR3 sequence reads: CAWSVGGRYEQYF. The CDR3 DNA sequence: TGTGCCTGGAGTGTTGGGGGCCGCTACGAGCAGTACTTC.

V gene TRBV11-2 combines with J gene TRBJ1-1; tentative D call: TRBD1 (5 bases). Germline V gives CDR1 SGHAT, CDR2 FQNNGV. The CDR3 totals 16 residues. The germline V and J ends were trimmed by 4 bases and 1 base, with 16 bases remaining between them. The DNA for the CDR3 is TGTGCCAGCAGCTCCGGGGACCATACCTCGAACACTGAAGCTTTCTTT. Its protein product is CASSSGDHTSNTEAFF.

The chain couples TRBV15 to TRBJ2-7; 7 bases are a match to TRBD2. The CDR3 has 14 residues. Trimming cost V 5 bases and J 6 bases; bases outside gene matches: 10. The germline gives CDR1 LNHNV, CDR2 YYDKDF (reference sequence). CDR3 residues: CATSSHRWEGEQYF. In DNA form, the CDR3 reads TGTGCCACCAGCTCTCATAGGTGGGAGGGCGAGCAGTACTTC.

The CDR3 DNA sequence: TGTGCCAGCGGGACAGGGTTCACCGGGGAGCTGTTTTTT. Translating it yields CASGTGFTGELFF. This rearrangement joins TRBV27 to TRBJ2-2; 9 bases align to TRBD1. This CDR3 comprises 13 residues. Per germline, CDR1 MNHEY and CDR2 SMNVEV (reference sequence). The trim removed 8 bases at V and 4 bases at J, leaving 2 bases unmatched.

The V gene is TRBV5-4, the J gene TRBJ2-3, with a possible D match to TRBD1 (5 bases). Germline-derived CDR1 and CDR2 are SGHNT and YYREEE (reference sequence). V was pared by 2 bases and J by 2 bases, with 12 bases between. The CDR3 is 15 amino acids. The CDR3 spells CASSFQGAPTDTQYF. In DNA form, the CDR3 reads TGTGCCAGCAGCTTTCAAGGGGCCCCCACAGATACGCAGTATTTT. Supplemented by reference TRBV5-4 and TRBJ2-3, the full variable domain reads ETGVTQSPTHLIKTRGQQVTLRCSSQSGHNTVSWYQQALGQGPQFIFQYYREEENGRGNFPPRFSGLQFPNYSSELNVNALELDDSALYLCASSFQGAPTDTQYFGPGTRLTVL.

This clone is a singleton in its sample. The rearrangement uses TRBV27 and TRBJ2-1, with TRBD1 identical over 9 bases. The CDR3 runs to 15 residues. Germline V gives CDR1 MNHEY, CDR2 SMNVEV (reference sequence). J lost 10 bases, V lost 6 bases, and 13 bases had no gene match. CDR3 sequence: CASSPGGQGIREQFF. In nucleotides, the CDR3 is TGTGCCAGCAGCCCTGGGGGACAGGGAATCCGCGAGCAGTTCTTC.

The chain uses TRBV15 and TRBJ2-1; no reliable D call. V lost 0 bases to trimming and J lost 0 bases, with 6 bases between them. Germline lookup yields CDR1 LNHNV and CDR2 YYDKDF (reference sequence). CDR3 length equals 15 residues. CDR3 residues: CATSRDRRSYNEQFF. The CDR3 region has the DNA TGTGCCACCAGCAGAGACAGGCGCTCCTACAATGAGCAGTTCTTC.

The V call is TRBV4-3, the J call TRBJ2-7, with unresolved D. The CDR3 is 15 amino acids. CDR1 and CDR2 from the germline V gene are LGHNA and YSLEER. V gave up 3 bases and J gave up 2 bases, with 14 bases separating them. The CDR3 bases are TGCGCCAGCAGCCAGGGAACCGGAACCCCCTACGAGCAGTACTTC. Translation gives CASSQGTGTPYEQYF.